The 3 T cell receptor beta chains listed next were all sequenced from one sample in a study of identical twins. TCRdb recomputed calls from the 5' RACE reads with MiXCR, one row per CDR3 protein. The sample has under 300,000 distinct CDR3 sequences, roughly an eighth seen once. The same sample was also used in a study of yellow fever vaccine responses in identical twins.

The sequenced material came from memory (CD45RO+) T cells sorted from blood. Receptors were obtained from a woman under 30 in good health.

This clonotype was observed at least ten times. The rearrangement uses TRBV4-3 and TRBJ1-2; no clear D. The CDR3 spans 14 residues. V was trimmed by 0 bases and J by 8 bases, leaving 13 bases between them. Germline V gives CDR1 LGHNA, CDR2 YSLEER. For the CDR3, the DNA is TGCGCCAGCAGCCAAGAGTTTGCCCCCCGCGGCTACACCTTC. Protein sequence: CASSQEFAPRGYTF.

This clonotype has a handful of counts. The chain joins TRBV4-1 to TRBJ2-7; 7 bases align to TRBD2. The V gene end was trimmed by 1 base and the J gene end by 7 bases; junction bases not matched to a gene: 10. CDR3 length equals 15 residues. CDR1 and CDR2 from the germline V gene are MGHRA and YSYEKL. CDR3 sequence (DNA): TGCGCCAGCAGCCAAGGGGGCGGGAGAAGTGGTGAGCAGTACTTC. Residues: CASSQGGGRSGEQYF.

The genes are TRBV5-1 and TRBJ2-2, with D uncertain. This CDR3 comprises 14 residues. Per germline, CDR1 SGHRS and CDR2 YFSETQ. V was clipped by 0 bases and J by 2 bases, with 5 bases between them. The CDR3 region is CASSLVHNTGELFF. The CDR3 DNA reads as TGCGCCAGCAGCTTGGTGCACAACACCGGGGAGCTGTTTTTT.